These 28 T cell receptor beta chains share one sample of origin, sequenced in a study of siplizumab effects on memory and regulatory T cells. Clones were sequenced by immunoSEQ multiplex PCR, and TCRdb holds only the in-frame ones, with some missing. The data contain 60,000 or so clones, over 85% of them singletons. Sequenced: CD8+ T cells sorted from blood. These receptor sequences come from a human donor in good health.

With respect to this clone: A read error may account for a junction end that differs from germline. The V call is TRBV28, the J call TRBJ1-1; no clear D. The germline gives CDR1 MDHEN, CDR2 SYDVKM. The CDR3 contains 13 residues. The CDR3 DNA reads as TGTGCCAGCGGTTTAAGGTCGGGCATTGAAGCTTTCTTT. Protein sequence: CASGLRSGIEAFF.

The rearrangement links TRBV27 to TRBJ2-3; 11 nucleotides align to TRBD2. The CDR3 extends over 20 amino acids. V lost 5 bases to trimming and J lost 0 bases; unmatched junction nucleotides: 16. Germline assignment: CDR1 MNHEY and CDR2 SMNVEV (reference sequence). CDR3 amino acids: CASSRPPGLAVTSSTDTQYF. In nucleotides, the CDR3 is TGTGCCAGCAGTCGGCCCCCGGGACTAGCGGTTACCTCTAGCACAGATACGCAGTATTTT.

J is TRBJ2-7 and V is TRBV7-6; TRBD2 is a possible D gene (7 bases). CDR1 and CDR2 from the germline V gene are SGHVS and FNYEAQ. The CDR3 loop spans 16 amino acids. Trimming took 5 bases from V and 0 from J, leaving 17 bases between them. CDR3 nucleotides: TGTGCCAGCAGCCAGGCGGCGGGGGCGGGCTCCTACGAGCAGTACTTC. Protein product: CASSQAAGAGSYEQYF.

This rearrangement joins TRBV11-2 to TRBJ2-1; a weak D match, TRBD1 (5 bases). V was cut by 2 bases and J by 3 bases, with 17 bases left in between. Germline CDR1 is SGHAT and CDR2 is FQNNGV. This CDR3 comprises 17 residues. The CDR3 is CASSLIVTESFYNEQFF. The DNA for the CDR3 is TGTGCCAGCAGCTTAATAGTGACAGAGTCTTTCTACAATGAGCAGTTCTTC.

The rearrangement joins TRBV6-1 to TRBJ2-7, with D possibly matching TRBD2 (5 bases). V was pared by 2 bases and J by 6 bases, with 14 bases between. This CDR3 region has 14 residues. Per the germline V gene, CDR1 is MNHNS and CDR2 is SASEGT. The chain's CDR3 is CASSELAALPEQYF. The CDR3 DNA sequence: TGTGCCAGCAGTGAACTAGCAGCATTACCCGAGCAGTACTTC.

This clone showed up just a few times. V gene TRBV2 combines with J gene TRBJ1-5, with 7 nucleotides matching TRBD1. The CDR3 extends over 14 amino acids. Trimming at V came to 4 bases and at J to 4 bases, leaving 4 bases not matched to a gene. Germline CDR1 SNHLY, CDR2 FYNNEI. This CDR3 reads CASSGRQGNQPQHF. Here the CDR3 DNA reads TGTGCCAGCAGTGGTCGACAGGGAAATCAGCCCCAGCATTTT.

This chain joins TRBV19 and TRBJ2-1, with D possibly matching TRBD2 (6 bases). CDR1 and CDR2 (germline): LNHDA, SQIVND (reference sequence). The ends were cut back, 8 bases at V and 5 bases at J, with 10 bases in the middle. The CDR3 is made up of 12 amino acids. In DNA, the CDR3 is TGTGCCAGTTCCTGGACTAACAATGAGCAGTTCTTC. Protein product: CASSWTNNEQFF.

The chain recombines TRBV6-1 with TRBJ2-7; TRBD1 matches at 8 bases. Germline trimming cut 6 bases from V and 0 bases from J; bases unmatched to any gene: 4. The CDR3 length is 14 residues. CDR1 and CDR2 (germline): MNHNS, SASEGT. CDR3: CASSADRASYEQYF. The CDR3 DNA reads TGTGCCAGCAGCGCGGACAGGGCCTCCTACGAGCAGTACTTC.

V gene TRBV28 combines with J gene TRBJ1-2; 8 nucleotides agree with TRBD1. The CDR3 spans 11 residues. Germline V CDR1 and CDR2: MDHEN, SYDVKM. Trimming removed 6 bases from V and 9 bases from J; junction bases left unmatched: 3. The CDR3 DNA reads as TGTGCCAGCAGCCGGACAGGGCGCTACACCTTC. This gives the protein CASSRTGRYTF.

V usage is TRBV6-5 and J usage is TRBJ1-5; a weak D match, TRBD1 (5 bases). Trimming cost V 4 bases and J 5 bases, with 9 bases left between them. Germline CDR1 and CDR2: MNHEY and SVGAGI. CDR3 length: 13 amino acids. This CDR3 reads CASSLGGDQPQHF. DNA for the CDR3: TGTGCCAGCAGTTTGGGAGGGGATCAGCCCCAGCATTTT.

This clone was counted once. The chain couples TRBV9 to TRBJ2-3; 8 positions agree with TRBD1. Trimming cost V 4 bases and J 1 base; bases outside gene matches: 5. This CDR3 has 15 residues. CDR1 and CDR2 from the germline V gene are SGDLS and YYNGEE. Here the CDR3 DNA reads TGTGCCAGCAGCCCGGGACAGGTACGCACAGATACGCAGTATTTT. This gives the protein CASSPGQVRTDTQYF.

CDR3 coding DNA: TGCAGCGTTGAAACAGGCACTAGCGGGGGCCGTGAGCAGTTCTTC. As protein: CSVETGTSGGREQFF. The gene calls are TRBV29-1 and TRBJ2-1; 11 nucleotides line up with TRBD2. The CDR3 length is 15 residues. Germline values: CDR1 SQVTM, CDR2 ANQGSEA. Trimming cost V 2 bases and J 9 bases; bases outside gene matches: 9.

This chain uses TRBV7-2 with TRBJ1-1; perhaps TRBD1 as D (5 bases). Germline values: CDR1 SGHTA, CDR2 FQGNSA. This CDR3 has 16 amino acids. Trimming removed 6 bases at V and 4 bases at J, with 21 bases between. The CDR3 DNA reads TGTGCCAGCAGTTATACGGCCGGGAAAGGGACCACTGAAGCTTTCTTT. Its protein product is CASSYTAGKGTTEAFF.

This chain uses TRBV4-2 with TRBJ2-7; 10 bases fit TRBD2. This CDR3 has 16 amino acids. With V trimmed by 0 bases and J by 2 bases, 4 bases remained unmatched. Germline V gene data show CDR1 as LGHNA and CDR2 as YNFKEQ. The CDR3 sequence is CASSQDGSGRAYEQYF. The CDR3 DNA sequence: TGTGCCAGCAGCCAAGATGGGAGCGGGAGGGCCTACGAGCAGTACTTC.

This chain connects TRBV9 to TRBJ1-4; D perhaps matches TRBD1 (6 bases). V lost 0 bases to trimming and J lost 3 bases, with 6 bases between them. Per germline, CDR1 SGDLS and CDR2 YYNGEE. This CDR3 comprises 14 residues. This CDR3 is CASSVGTANEKLFF. Written as DNA, the CDR3 is TGTGCCAGCAGCGTAGGGACAGCTAATGAAAAACTGTTTTTT. Full variable domain (outside the CDR3, taken from reference TRBV9 and TRBJ1-4): DSGVTQTPKHLITATGQRVTLRCSPRSGDLSVYWYQQSLDQGLQFLIQYYNGEERAKGNILERFSAQQFPDLHSELNLSSLELGDSALYFCASSVGTANEKLFFGSGTQLSVL.

This sequence joins TRBV10-3 and TRBJ2-2; no firm D call. V lost 2 bases to trimming and J lost 5 bases, with 3 bases between them. Germline CDR1 reads ENHRY; CDR2 reads SYGVKD. The CDR3 covers 12 residues. The CDR3: CAISEGTGELFF. The CDR3 region has the DNA TGTGCCATCAGTGAGGGGACCGGGGAGCTGTTTTTT.

This clone is a singleton in its sample. The chain combines TRBV4-1 with TRBJ1-2, with unresolved D. Looked up from germline, CDR1 is MGHRA and CDR2 is YSYEKL. The V and J ends lost 2 bases and 0 bases respectively, with 13 bases between them. The CDR3 consists of 16 residues. The chain's CDR3 is CASSQSLDGPNYGYTF. DNA of the CDR3: TGCGCCAGCAGCCAATCTCTCGACGGTCCTAACTATGGCTACACCTTC.

The chain carries TRBV14 and TRBJ2-7; D is unresolved. CDR1 is SGHDN and CDR2 is FVKESK in the germline V gene. CDR3 length: 11 residues. V was cut by 1 base and J by 6 bases, with 4 bases left in between. This CDR3 is CASSQGGEQYF. The CDR3 nucleotides are TGTGCCAGCAGCCAAGGTGGCGAGCAGTACTTC. Combining the CDR3 with reference TRBV14 and TRBJ2-7 gives the whole variable domain EAGVTQFPSHSVIEKGQTVTLRCDPISGHDNLYWYRRVMGKEIKFLLHFVKESKQDESGMPNNRFLAERTGGTYSTLKVQPAELEDSGVYFCASSQGGEQYFGPGTRLTVT.

The chain combines TRBV10-3 with TRBJ1-1; weak D call: TRBD1 (5 bases). The length of the CDR3 is 14 residues. CDR1 and CDR2 (germline): ENHRY, SYGVKD. Deletions cut 7 bases from V and 1 base from J, with 13 bases between. The CDR3 DNA is TGTGCCATCAACCCCGGGACCGCGAACACTGAAGCTTTCTTT. This encodes CAINPGTANTEAFF.

The chain employs TRBV9 and TRBJ2-6; TRBD1 agrees at 9 bases. The CDR3 contains 15 residues. Germline V CDR1 and CDR2: SGDLS, YYNGEE. Trimming at V came to 4 bases and at J to 12 bases, leaving 11 bases not matched to a gene. The CDR3 DNA sequence: TGTGCCAGCAGCCCACAAGGGGACAGGGAACTCGTCCTGACTTTC. Its protein is CASSPQGDRELVLTF.

The chain joins TRBV19 to TRBJ1-1, with D hard to call. Germline V gives CDR1 LNHDA, CDR2 SQIVND (reference sequence). The CDR3 extends over 14 amino acids. The V gene lost 5 bases and the J gene lost 5 bases, with 15 bases spanning the gap. The CDR3 sequence is CASSHLGVGTEAFF. The CDR3 bases are TGTGCCAGTAGTCATCTCGGGGTGGGGACTGAAGCTTTCTTT.

The chain combines TRBV27 with TRBJ2-5; 11 bases line up with TRBD2. The CDR3 sequence is 17 residues long. Germline V gives CDR1 MNHEY, CDR2 SMNVEV (reference sequence). V was pared by 5 bases and J by 4 bases, with 12 bases of the junction left unmatched. The CDR3 spells CASSRISLAGGGETQYF. The CDR3 coding sequence is TGTGCCAGCAGTCGGATCTCTCTAGCGGGAGGAGGAGAGACCCAGTACTTC.

CDR3 sequence reads: CASSFWAGDYEQYF. Written as DNA, the CDR3 is TGTGCCAGCAGCTTCTGGGCGGGAGACTACGAGCAGTACTTC. The chain recombines TRBV7-2 with TRBJ2-7; 7 bases are a match to TRBD2. The CDR3 runs 14 residues. V gave up 3 bases and J gave up 3 bases; unmatched junction bases: 5. CDR1 and CDR2 (germline): SGHTA, FQGNSA.

The J gene is TRBJ2-2, the V gene TRBV21-1; TRBD2 is the table's D call, not checked against the DNA. TRBV21-1 is a documented pseudogene. This CDR3 contains 14 residues. The CDR3 spells CASSLAGGVGELFF. Written as DNA, the CDR3 is TGTGCCAGCAGCCTAGCGGGAGGAGTCGGGGAGCTGTTTTTT.

J is TRBJ2-7 and V is TRBV14, with 8 nucleotides matching TRBD1. In germline, CDR1 is SGHDN, CDR2 FVKESK. The CDR3 runs 16 residues. The junction had 8 bases not matched to a gene; V was cut back by 4 bases and J by 0 bases. CDR3 nucleotide sequence: TGTGCCAGCAGCCTTACCCTGGGACAGGACTCCTACGAGCAGTACTTC. Translation gives CASSLTLGQDSYEQYF.

This clone was observed once. V and J are TRBV27 and TRBJ2-7, with a tentative D call TRBD2 (5 bases). The CDR3 has 13 residues. With 6 bases removed from V and 6 bases from J, the gap between germline ends came to 15 bases. The germline V gene has CDR1 MNHEY and CDR2 SMNVEV (reference sequence). The CDR3 bases are TGTGCCAGCAGGGATAGCGAGGACCCCGAGCAGTACTTC. Translation gives CASRDSEDPEQYF.

The rearrangement links TRBV5-5 to TRBJ2-7; D possibly corresponds to TRBD1 (5 bases). The CDR3 consists of 16 residues. Germline assignment: CDR1 SGHKS and CDR2 YYEKEE (reference sequence). With 0 bases removed from V and 0 bases from J, the gap between germline ends came to 13 bases. The CDR3 nucleotides are TGTGCCAGCAGCTTGGCCAGACGAGACAGCTCCTACGAGCAGTACTTC. Encoded protein: CASSLARRDSSYEQYF.

V and J are TRBV5-1 and TRBJ1-4, with a tentative D call TRBD1 (5 bases). The germline CDR1 and CDR2 sequences are SGHRS and YFSETQ. This CDR3 region has 15 residues. V was trimmed by 3 bases and J by 6 bases, leaving 15 bases between them. The CDR3 DNA reads as TGCGCCAGCAGCTCCCCTCGGGGGGGAGATGAAAAACTGTTTTTT. Translating it yields CASSSPRGGDEKLFF.